The TCR beta chain under discussion was sequenced for a study of technical replicates of blood from several donors (dated by TCRdb to the late 2010s). As to this clone: No antigen is known for it. Base qualities are not recorded, but no much larger clone differs from it by a single base.

Receptor libraries were prepared by the immunoSEQ multiplex PCR assay. Entries here come from immuneACCESS through TCRdb and include only in-frame sequences with V and J called. Some clones fail to appear in such tables; in the studies checked, an unresolved V gene covers under half of the shortfall, and the cause of the remainder is unknown. The sample table holds about 81,000 clones, of which 95% to 97% were seen once. The ten largest make up 0.2% of the sample. CDR1 is given as MNHNS and CDR2 as SASEGT, both from the germline V gene. From the cysteine through the phenylalanine, the CDR3 covers 13 amino acids. Solely the CDR3 DNA is kept, with 39 bases framed from the first base. Trimming takes 11 bases off V and 5 bases off J; junction bases not matched to a gene: 7.

In this chain, TRBV6-1 is recombined with TRBJ1-5, and 9 junctional nucleotides match TRBD1. The clonotype was recovered from a human donor in good health. Specimen: T cells isolated from PBMCs. CDR3 region: CAGRDRVDQPQHF. The sequenced DNA is TGTGCCGGCCGGGACAGGGTGGATCAGCCCCAGCATTTT.